This T cell receptor (beta chain) was retrieved from a study of immune characterization of retroperitoneal liposarcoma. TCRdb processed the PCR reads anew with MiXCR; each CDR3 protein has one entry. Here the sample spans roughly 12,000 distinct CDR3 sequences, over 25% being singletons. In its sample, this clonotype ranks as large. The germline V gene encodes CDR1 WSHSY and CDR2 SAAADI. The V end lost 3 bases, the J end lost 10 bases, and 13 bases lay between the germline ends. The CDR3 covers 13 residues. Material: tumor tissue. The chain carries TRBV10-2 and TRBJ2-1; D ambiguous. This sequence originates from a female donor with retroperitoneal liposarcoma. The CDR3 bases are TGCGCCAGCAGTGAAACACCTCCCCCCGAGCAGTTCTTC. Its translation: CASSETPPPEQFF.